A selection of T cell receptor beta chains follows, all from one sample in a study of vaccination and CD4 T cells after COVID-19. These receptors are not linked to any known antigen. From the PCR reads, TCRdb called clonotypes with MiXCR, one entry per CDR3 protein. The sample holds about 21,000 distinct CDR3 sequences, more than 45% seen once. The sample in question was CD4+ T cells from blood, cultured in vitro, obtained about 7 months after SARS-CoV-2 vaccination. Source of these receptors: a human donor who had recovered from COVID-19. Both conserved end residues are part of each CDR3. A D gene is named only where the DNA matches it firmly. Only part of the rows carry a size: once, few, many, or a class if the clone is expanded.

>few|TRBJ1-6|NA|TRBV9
TGTGCCAGCAGCTTCACAGGGTTGGGGGGTTCACCCCTCCACTTT
CASSFTGLGGSPLHF
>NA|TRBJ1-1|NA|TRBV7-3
TGTGCCAGCAGCTTACTGGGAGTCGACACTGAAGCTTTCTTT
CASSLLGVDTEAFF
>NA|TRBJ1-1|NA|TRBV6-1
TGTGCCAGCAGAGAGGGGCTTTACACTGAAGCTTTCTTT
CASREGLYTEAFF
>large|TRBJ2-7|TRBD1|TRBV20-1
TGCAGTGCTAAGTCCCCCCTGGGACAGGGGGCCTACGAGCAGTACTTC
CSAKSPLGQGAYEQYF
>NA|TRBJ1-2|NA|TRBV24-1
TGTGCCACCAGTGAAGACGGTAACTATGGCTACACCTTC
CATSEDGNYGYTF
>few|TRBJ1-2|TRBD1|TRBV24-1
TGTGCCACCAGTGAGAGCAACAGGGGGCAACACTATGGCTACACCTTC
CATSESNRGQHYGYTF
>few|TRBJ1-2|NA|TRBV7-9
TGTGCCAGCAGCCGGGGACAAAACTATGGCTACACCTTC
CASSRGQNYGYTF
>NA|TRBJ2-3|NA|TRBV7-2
TGTGCCAGCAGTTCCCAAGAAGGAGCAGATACGCAGTATTTT
CASSSQEGADTQYF
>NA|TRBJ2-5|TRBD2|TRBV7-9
TGTGCCAGCAGCTTAGGGGCAGGGAGGGGAGAGACCCAGTACTTC
CASSLGAGRGETQYF
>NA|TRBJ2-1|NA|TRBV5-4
TGTGCCAGCAGCCCAACGGGGACTCGGAACAATGAGCAGTTCTTC
CASSPTGTRNNEQFF
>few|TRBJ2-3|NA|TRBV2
TGTGCCAGCAGTCCGGTAGTGGCGGATACGCAGTATTTT
CASSPVVADTQYF
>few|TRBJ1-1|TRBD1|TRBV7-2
TGTGCCAGCAGCCCTTTGACAGGGATGACTGAAGCTTTCTTT
CASSPLTGMTEAFF
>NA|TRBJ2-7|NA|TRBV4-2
TGTGCCAGCAGCCAAGGTGGGGGTAACTACGAGCAGTACTTC
CASSQGGGNYEQYF
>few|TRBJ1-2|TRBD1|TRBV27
TGTGCCAGCAGTCCCCAGACAGGGGGAGGGGGCTACACCTTC
CASSPQTGGGGYTF
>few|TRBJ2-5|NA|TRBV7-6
TGTGCCAGCAGCTTAGCCGGGAGTGGGCAAGAGACCCAGTACTTC
CASSLAGSGQETQYF
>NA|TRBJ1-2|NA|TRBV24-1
TGTGCCACCAGTGTAGGGACATTCTATGGCTACACCTTC
CATSVGTFYGYTF
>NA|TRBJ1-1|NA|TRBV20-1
TGCAGTGCTAGTCTAGCAGAGAACACTGAAGCTTTCTTT
CSASLAENTEAFF
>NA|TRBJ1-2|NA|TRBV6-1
TGTGCCAGAACACCCTGGGGGTGTTACACCTTC
CARTPWGCYTF
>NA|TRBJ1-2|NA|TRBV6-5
TGTGCCAGCAGTTACTCGAGGGGGGCTGATAACTATGGCTACACCTTC
CASSYSRGADNYGYTF
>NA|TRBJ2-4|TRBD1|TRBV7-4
TGTGCCAGCAGCACCTGGAAAGGACAGGTTGGGGGAAACATTCAGTACTTC
CASSTWKGQVGGNIQYF
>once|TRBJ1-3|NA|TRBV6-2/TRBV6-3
TGTGCCAGCGGGGAACACTCGAGTCTCGGCACCATATATTTT
CASGEHSSLGTIYF
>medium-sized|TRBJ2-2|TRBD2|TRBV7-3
TGTGCCAGCAGCCCTCGGACTAGCGGGGCCACCGGGGAGCTGTTTTTT
CASSPRTSGATGELFF
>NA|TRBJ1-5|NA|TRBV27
TGTGCCAGCAGTCCCTCAGGGACGTGGCAGCCCCAGCATTTT
CASSPSGTWQPQHF
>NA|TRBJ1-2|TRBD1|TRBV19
TGTGCCAGTTGGGACAGGGTTAGCTATGGCTACACCTTC
CASWDRVSYGYTF
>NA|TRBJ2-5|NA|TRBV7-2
TGTGCCAGCAGCGTGGTAGAGACCCAGTACTTC
CASSVVETQYF
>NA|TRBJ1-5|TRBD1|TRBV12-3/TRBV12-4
TGTGCCAGCAGTGTCCAGGGGGGCAATCAGCCCCAGCATTTT
CASSVQGGNQPQHF
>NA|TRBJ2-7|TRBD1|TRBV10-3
TGTGCCATCAGTGCCCGACGGGCGGGCAGACAGGGTTACGAGCAGTACTTC
CAISARRAGRQGYEQYF
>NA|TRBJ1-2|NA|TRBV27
TGTGCCAGCAGTTTAGTGGAGGGGACGCTACCCGACTACACCTTC
CASSLVEGTLPDYTF
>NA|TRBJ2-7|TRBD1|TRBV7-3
TGTGCCAGCAGCTGGACAGGTGGTCTCAGCGAGCAGTACTTC
CASSWTGGLSEQYF
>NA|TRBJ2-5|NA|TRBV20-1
TGCAGTGCTAGTTACCTAGTGGCGCGGGAGACCCAGTACTTC
CSASYLVARETQYF
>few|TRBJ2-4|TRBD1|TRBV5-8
TGTGCCAGCAGCTTGGACAGGGGGCGTGACATTCAGTACTTC
CASSLDRGRDIQYF
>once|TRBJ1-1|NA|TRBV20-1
TGCAGTGCCCCAAAGTCCCTACGGAGTTCTGAAGCTTTCTTT
CSAPKSLRSSEAFF
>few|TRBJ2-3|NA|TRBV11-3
TGTGCCAGCAGCTTAGAAGCCAGCACAGATACGCAGTATTTT
CASSLEASTDTQYF
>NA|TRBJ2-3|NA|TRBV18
TGTGCCAGCTCACACAACAGGGCGCCAGATACGCAGTATTTT
CASSHNRAPDTQYF
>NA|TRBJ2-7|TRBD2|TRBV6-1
TGTGCCAGCAGTACCGCTAGCGGGAGGGACAGTAGATACGAGCAGTACTTC
CASSTASGRDSRYEQYF
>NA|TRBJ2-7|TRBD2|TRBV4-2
TGTGCCAGCAGCCAGCTACTAGCGGGGGGCTACGAGCAGTACTTC
CASSQLLAGGYEQYF
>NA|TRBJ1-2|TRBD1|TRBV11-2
TGTGCCAGCAGCGGATTGAGATCGGGACAGGGTCAAGGCTACACCTTC
CASSGLRSGQGQGYTF
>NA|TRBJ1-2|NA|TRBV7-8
TGTGCCAGCAGCCGGGGGGGGCCGAACTATGGCTACACCTTC
CASSRGGPNYGYTF
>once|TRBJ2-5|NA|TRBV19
TGTGCCAGTAGTCCGACGTACAGCCAAGAGACCCAGTACTTC
CASSPTYSQETQYF
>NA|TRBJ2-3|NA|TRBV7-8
TGTGCCAGCAGCCCCGCGGGGCAGGCAGATACGCAGTATTTT
CASSPAGQADTQYF
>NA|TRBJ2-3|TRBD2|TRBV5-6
TGTGCCAGCAGCAAGGGGACTAGCGCGGATACGCAGTATTTT
CASSKGTSADTQYF
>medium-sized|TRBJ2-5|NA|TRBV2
TGTGCCAGCAGAAACAGGGACCGGCAAGAGACCCAGTACTTC
CASRNRDRQETQYF
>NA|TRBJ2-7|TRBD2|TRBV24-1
TGTGCCACCAGTGATAGCGGGAGCTCCTACGAGCAGTACTTC
CATSDSGSSYEQYF
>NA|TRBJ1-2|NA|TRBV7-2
TGTGCCAGCAGCTTATCCGATCCACGCCTGGACGGCTACACCTTC
CASSLSDPRLDGYTF
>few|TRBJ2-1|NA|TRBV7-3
TGTGCCAGCAGCCATAACCGGGACGGAAGAATCAATGAGCAGTTCTTC
CASSHNRDGRINEQFF
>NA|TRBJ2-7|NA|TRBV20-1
TGCAGTGCTAGTTACGGGAGCTCCTACGAGCAGTACTTC
CSASYGSSYEQYF
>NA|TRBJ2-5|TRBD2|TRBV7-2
TGTGCCAGCAGCTTAGTCGGGCAGGGACTACCAGAGACCCAGTACTTC
CASSLVGQGLPETQYF